What follows is one T cell receptor (beta chain) and its context. This specimen belongs to a study of Ad26.COV2.S vaccination and SARS-CoV-2 variants. Study summary: Within the COV1001 Ad26.COV2.S trial arm, the donor was enrolled.

Treatment specified: roughly 18 received Ad26.COV2.S at low or high dose, single or two shots; several received placebo; per-sample allocation not given. Sampling took place 63 days after the first vaccine or placebo injection. Some clones are missing from TCRdb's copy, which holds only in-frame ones; the method was immunoSEQ multiplex PCR. This table holds roughly 350,000 clones, about 88% found once. Germline CDR1 and CDR2: LGHNA and YSLEER. V shed 5 bases, J shed 4 bases, and the junction held 7 bases outside the gene matches. This CDR3 region has 16 residues. The receptor was derived from a person between 18 and 65 years old who received the Ad26.COV2.S COVID-19 vaccine or a placebo. J is TRBJ2-1 and V is TRBV4-3; 11 nucleotides align to TRBD2. The sample consisted of peripheral blood, taken in a trial of Ad26.COV2.S vaccine versus placebo. Here the CDR3 DNA reads TGCGCCAGCAGCATGCTAGCGGGGGGTCTGTACAATGAGCAGTTCTTC. This sequence encodes CASSMLAGGLYNEQFF.